The sequence of this TCR beta chain was determined in a study of blood T cell repertoires in COVID-19. V lost 6 bases to trimming and J lost 6 bases; unmatched junction nucleotides: 5. The CDR3 covers 13 residues. Germline V gives CDR1 MNHEY, CDR2 SMNVEV (reference sequence). Original analysis: It was from reference gene primer amplification that nucleated cell counts were estimated. Some clones are missing from TCRdb's copy, which holds only in-frame ones; the method was immunoSEQ multiplex PCR. The V and J calls and clone size are taken from that table; D and trimming were inferred from the DNA. Seen here are around 36,000 clones, approximately 85% observed once, and the top ten hold roughly 4.5%. This clone was recorded once.

V is TRBV27 and J is TRBJ1-2; 9 bases agree with TRBD1. This receptor was taken from a man between 60 and 75 years old with acute or convalescent COVID-19. Sequenced material: peripheral blood. CDR3 in amino acids: CASRGQGVNGYTF. The CDR3 DNA reads as TGTGCCAGCAGGGGACAGGGAGTAAATGGCTACACCTTC.